This is a list of T cell receptor beta chains from one sample in a study of T cell repertoires in aging, cancer and after chemotherapy. TCRdb re-analysed the multiplex PCR reads in MiXCR, keeping a single row per CDR3 protein. Of approximately 6,500 distinct CDR3 sequences in the sample, around 35% were seen once. Specimen: blood. The receptors here all came from a human donor with a blood cancer. The conserved cysteine and the conserved F or W are not part of the CDR3 here. The order of the fields is clone size, D gene, V gene, CDR3 protein. The D gene is left open where the match is weak. Clone size appears in some rows only: once, few, many, or a class for an expanded clone.

once,NA,TRBV4-3,ASSQDLSPRTSTDTQY
few,NA,TRBV15,ATGVDSPLH
few,NA,TRBV13,ASSLGGAEQYEQY
NA,TRBD2,TRBV19,ASSTPGLGGSYEQY
medium-sized,NA,TRBV12-3/TRBV12-4,ATQTTNGPTATDTQY
NA,TRBD2,TRBV10-3,AISGTSGYNEQF
NA,NA,TRBV5-6,ASSLDVRSNTEAF
NA,NA,TRBV6-6,ASSSRTTATGELF
NA,NA,TRBV6-5,ASSETGVTEAF
medium-sized,TRBD1,TRBV29-1,SVRRQGNTGELF
few,NA,TRBV29-1,SVGSLGTDTQY
few,NA,TRBV12-3/TRBV12-4,ASRSVYGYT
few,TRBD2,TRBV6-5,ASSAGLAGGINSYEQY
NA,NA,TRBV5-4,ASILGLEYNSPLH
few,NA,TRBV19,ASSNVWDTPQF
NA,NA,TRBV7-9,ASSRNAGTPAGEQY
NA,TRBD1,TRBV7-6,ASSSDRVSYEQY
NA,NA,TRBV15,ATSSAGGVEY
once,TRBD2,TRBV20-1,SATRGAGGNNEQF
NA,TRBD1,TRBV27,ASSTGGGQPQH
few,TRBD2,TRBV27,ASSTRLAGTRTYEQY
NA,NA,TRBV12-3/TRBV12-4,ASSLGWEGQPQH
NA,NA,TRBV20-1,SARDRVAGPKGQF
NA,TRBD1,TRBV24-1,ATSDTTGQTYGYT
NA,TRBD2,TRBV6-1,ASRLAENTGELF
few,TRBD2,TRBV6-6,ASRASGRGTGELF
NA,NA,TRBV6-6,ASSYSSMGGGYT
NA,NA,TRBV12-3/TRBV12-4,ASSRASNYGYT
medium-sized,TRBD2,TRBV6-6,ASGTGQTSGYEQY
NA,TRBD2,TRBV19,ASSIFGGRATDTQY
NA,TRBD2,TRBV20-1,SARDELAGGIQETQY
NA,NA,TRBV10-3,ASSEIAGEAHEQF
few,NA,TRBV20-1,SARAGDGYT
medium-sized,TRBD1,TRBV29-1,SVAARQGQNTGELF
NA,NA,TRBV5-4,ASSLGQGGEY
few,TRBD2,TRBV15,ATSKSVRLAGQRETQY
NA,TRBD2,TRBV6-4,ASSRREGETQY
NA,NA,TRBV28,ASSPAALTSTDTQY
NA,NA,TRBV6-2/TRBV6-3,ASRVRVGYNEQF
medium-sized,NA,TRBV29-1,SVGTGELF
few,TRBD2,TRBV6-5,ASSLIAGEGETQY
few,NA,TRBV29-1,SAPPYREAYNEQF
few,TRBD1,TRBV19,ASSIVLGGHGELF
few,NA,TRBV27,ASSLGSYQETQY
few,NA,TRBV12-3/TRBV12-4,ASSFRRKRAETQY
NA,NA,TRBV27,ASSSRTGPQH
NA,NA,TRBV5-6,ASSLDSLNTEAF
NA,NA,TRBV20-1,SAVPQVGQF
few,TRBD2,TRBV19,ASSSAGGGYEQY
once,TRBD2,TRBV24-1,ATSDPTAGGGTDTQY